Listed below are T cell receptor beta chains from one sample, sequenced in a study of graft-versus-host responses after intestinal transplantation. Produced via immunoSEQ multiplex PCR; TCRdb's table is partial and in-frame only. The data contain about 50,000 clones, over 90% of them singletons. The antigens of these receptors remain unknown. The specimen comprised unstimulated CD4+ T cells sorted from spleen or lymph node cells, sampled before transplant. These receptors were collected from a human donor who was the organ donor for an intestinal transplant. The CDR3 runs from the conserved cysteine through the conserved F or W. The D gene is left open where the match is weak. The size entry is marked missing in some rows and otherwise reads once, few, many or a size class.

v_gene: TRBV4-3; j_gene: TRBJ1-2; d_gene: -; abundance: -; CDR3nt: TGCGCCAGCAGCCAAGACAGGAATGGCTACACCTTC; CDR3aa: CASSQDRNGYTF
v_gene: TRBV28; j_gene: TRBJ1-2; d_gene: -; abundance: -; CDR3nt: TGTGCCAGCAGTTTATCCGGTCAGGCGGTTGGCTACACCTTC; CDR3aa: CASSLSGQAVGYTF
v_gene: TRBV6-6; j_gene: TRBJ2-7; d_gene: TRBD2; abundance: -; CDR3nt: TGTGCCAGCAATCTAGCGGGAGGAAAGTACGAGCAGTACTTC; CDR3aa: CASNLAGGKYEQYF
v_gene: TRBV20-1; j_gene: TRBJ2-7; d_gene: -; abundance: -; CDR3nt: TGCAGTGCGGGGCTCTACGAGCAGTACTTC; CDR3aa: CSAGLYEQYF
v_gene: TRBV28; j_gene: TRBJ1-3; d_gene: -; abundance: -; CDR3nt: TGTGCCAGCAGTTTCCGGGGGAGAGGAAACACCATATATTTT; CDR3aa: CASSFRGRGNTIYF
v_gene: TRBV28; j_gene: TRBJ1-1; d_gene: TRBD1; abundance: -; CDR3nt: TGTGCCAGCAGTTTATACCATGGACAGGGCACTGAAGCTTTCTTT; CDR3aa: CASSLYHGQGTEAFF
v_gene: TRBV23-1; j_gene: TRBJ2-7; d_gene: -; abundance: -; CDR3nt: TGCGCCAGCAGTCAACAGGGCGAGCAGTACTTC; CDR3aa: CASSQQGEQYF
v_gene: TRBV6-6; j_gene: TRBJ2-7; d_gene: -; abundance: -; CDR3nt: TGTGCCAGCAGTTACTGGGGGCCCGGAGGGTACGAGCAGTACTTC; CDR3aa: CASSYWGPGGYEQYF
v_gene: TRBV7-9; j_gene: TRBJ1-1; d_gene: -; abundance: -; CDR3nt: TGTGCCAGCAGCTTAGATCGGTACGCTGAAGCTTTCTTT; CDR3aa: CASSLDRYAEAFF
v_gene: TRBV4-2; j_gene: TRBJ1-1; d_gene: TRBD1; abundance: -; CDR3nt: TGTGCCAGCAGCCAAGCTCCTATGGGGACAGGGATGAACACTGAAGCTTTCTTT; CDR3aa: CASSQAPMGTGMNTEAFF
v_gene: TRBV6-5; j_gene: TRBJ1-6; d_gene: -; abundance: -; CDR3nt: TGTGCCAGCAGTTACATGGGGGGCAGGGTTTCACCCCTCCACTTT; CDR3aa: CASSYMGGRVSPLHF
v_gene: TRBV18; j_gene: TRBJ2-1; d_gene: -; abundance: -; CDR3nt: TGTGCCAGCTCACCACTTGGCATTGGTAGCGATAATGAGCAGTTCTTC; CDR3aa: CASSPLGIGSDNEQFF
v_gene: TRBV19; j_gene: TRBJ1-6; d_gene: -; abundance: -; CDR3nt: TGTGCCAGTAGTATAATCGGCCAGGCTGAAAATTCACCCCTCCACTTT; CDR3aa: CASSIIGQAENSPLHF
v_gene: TRBV11-2; j_gene: TRBJ2-5; d_gene: TRBD1; abundance: -; CDR3nt: TGTGCCAGCAGATTCCGGGACAGGGCTCAAGAGACCCAGTACTTC; CDR3aa: CASRFRDRAQETQYF
v_gene: TRBV5-4; j_gene: TRBJ2-7; d_gene: TRBD1; abundance: -; CDR3nt: TGTGCCAGCAGCCTCCGACAGGGAAGGCCTCTCGAGCAGTACTTC; CDR3aa: CASSLRQGRPLEQYF
v_gene: TRBV7-2; j_gene: TRBJ2-1; d_gene: TRBD2; abundance: -; CDR3nt: TGTGCCAGCAGCTTCCAAAGACTAGCGGGAGGGCCGGTTGGCGAGCAGTTCTTC; CDR3aa: CASSFQRLAGGPVGEQFF
v_gene: TRBV13; j_gene: TRBJ2-3; d_gene: -; abundance: -; CDR3nt: TGTGCCAGCAGCTTTAGCACAGATACGCAGTATTTT; CDR3aa: CASSFSTDTQYF
v_gene: TRBV25-1; j_gene: TRBJ1-2; d_gene: -; abundance: -; CDR3nt: TGTGCCAGCAGTGAGGAGGGCTATGGCTACACCTTC; CDR3aa: CASSEEGYGYTF
v_gene: TRBV19; j_gene: TRBJ2-2; d_gene: -; abundance: -; CDR3nt: TGTGCCAGTAGTGGGAAGGGAACGAACACCGGGGAGCTGTTTTTT; CDR3aa: CASSGKGTNTGELFF
v_gene: TRBV6-6; j_gene: TRBJ2-1; d_gene: TRBD2; abundance: -; CDR3nt: TGTGCCAGCAGGGTAGCGGGAGCTCATGAGCAGTTCTTC; CDR3aa: CASRVAGAHEQFF
v_gene: TRBV7-6; j_gene: TRBJ1-4; d_gene: TRBD1; abundance: -; CDR3nt: TGTGCCAGCAGCTTCAGGGGGCGCACTAATGAAAAACTGTTTTTT; CDR3aa: CASSFRGRTNEKLFF
v_gene: TRBV4-2; j_gene: TRBJ1-3; d_gene: TRBD1; abundance: -; CDR3nt: TGTGCCAGCAGCCAAGAAACGGGACAGGTTTCGGGAAACACCATATATTTT; CDR3aa: CASSQETGQVSGNTIYF
v_gene: TRBV6-5; j_gene: TRBJ2-7; d_gene: TRBD1; abundance: once; CDR3nt: TGTGCCAGCAGTTACTCGAAGGCAGGGGGCTACGAGCAGTACTTC; CDR3aa: CASSYSKAGGYEQYF
v_gene: TRBV30; j_gene: TRBJ2-1; d_gene: TRBD2; abundance: -; CDR3nt: TGTGCCTGGAGTGTACGCCTAGCGGGAGGTGAGCAGTTCTTC; CDR3aa: CAWSVRLAGGEQFF
v_gene: TRBV5-1; j_gene: TRBJ1-1; d_gene: TRBD1; abundance: -; CDR3nt: TGCGCCAGCACCCCAAGCTCCGGGACAGAAGGCACTGAAGCTTTCTTT; CDR3aa: CASTPSSGTEGTEAFF